The entry that follows covers one TCR beta chain sequence. Its antigen specificity is not known. It has no much larger one-base neighbor in the sample; base qualities were not kept. This sample was included in a study of blood T cells in healthy people across ages (dated by TCRdb to the mid-2010s). Study-level background: Template switching captured roughly one uniquely barcoded TCR beta cDNA molecule per two T cells in model experiments. Using deep sequencing normalized with unique cDNA molecular identifiers, the study measured how TCR beta repertoire diversity changes with age. Donors were grouped into four age groups: young (average approximately 16 years), middle-aged (over 35), aged (approximately 58) and long-lived (approximately 81). Using the same blood draw, the study looked at two additional independent replicas of 1 million unique cDNA reads for two donors, one aged 18 to 30 and the other aged 80 or older. Findings and caveats that apply to the study as a whole: Donor CMV infection status was unknown, potentially confounding age-related changes in expanded clonotypes. Estimates of total diversity from one million sequenced T cells were regarded as lower bounds and underestimates. The long-lived group showed more naive CD4+ T cells, fewer expanded clones and increased TCR diversity than the aged group, suggesting age selection. Because profiling used bulk unsorted PBMCs, naive and antigen-experienced compartments could not be compared conclusively. As age increased, observed TCR beta diversity per million T cells dropped in a roughly linear way, and a significant reduction was already evident by age 40. A strong correlation was found between observed TCR beta diversity and the percentage of naive T cells measured by flow cytometry.

The 40 or so donors, aged roughly 6 to 100 years, were systemically healthy Caucasian individuals from Russia. Each donor gave about 9.7 milliliters of peripheral blood, drawn into EDTA-treated Vacutainer tubes. Ficoll-Paque density-gradient centrifugation was used to isolate PBMCs, with at least 7 million per sample. Trizol reagent was used to extract total RNA from the PBMCs, yielding at least 6 micrograms per sample. For every donor, flow cytometry on a PBMC aliquot measured the percentage of naive CD45RAhigh/CD27high T cells. The library was generated by 5' RACE. The sequencing machine was an Illumina HiSeq 2500. A second roughly 6 to 12 cycle PCR used a sample-barcoded 5' primer and a J-beta primer mix. Each TCR beta cDNA molecule received a unique molecular identifier from a template-switch 5' adaptor carrying 12 random nucleotides. Each sample yielded at least 3 million CDR3-containing paired-end reads. All of the RNA was converted into first-strand cDNA using the Mint cDNA synthesis kit, with a TRBC-specific oligonucleotide serving as the primer. All cDNA was treated with uracil-DNA glycosylase and then went through a first 18-cycle PCR with the universal primers M1SS and BC2_uni_R. Per the original workflow: For normalization, 1 million high-quality reads, each with a distinct molecular identifier, were randomly selected from each sample. Instead of being binned into consensus sequences, reads with shared molecular identifiers were discarded. CDR3 identification, clonotype clustering and error correction used MiTCR with a Q25 quality threshold and the strictest error-elimination algorithm. A nonparametric unseen species model using Euler transformation provided a lower-bound estimate of total TCR beta diversity. Using fastp trimming at Q25 and MiXCR clonotype assembly, TCRdb reanalyzed the public sequencing data and kept in-frame beta chains. CDR3 protein sequences are deduplicated, and each keeps its most common genes and DNA. The V and J calls here are based on TCRdb, not the publication. This sample lists around 700,000 distinct CDR3 sequences; approximately 25% were detected once. The leading ten clones occupy 9.4% of the sample.

Reading the germline V gene gives CDR1 SQVTM and CDR2 ANQGSEA. Inclusive of the bounding cysteine and phenylalanine, the CDR3 is 16 residues long. Just CDR3 DNA is preserved here, 48 bases in frame from base 1. V is shortened by 0 bases, J by 0 bases, and the region joining them spans 14 bases. The data were also submitted as part of a second study, on T cells of mothers and their children. Looking at the second paper: The donors were nine systemically healthy Caucasian individuals, made up of three mothers and their six children. cDNA synthesis used all of the extracted RNA, with 1.5 ug of RNA in each 15 ul reaction. In the second PCR, the M1S primer added sample barcodes and 2-4 random nucleotides. More than 9 million TCR beta CDR3 reads were obtained from each mother, and approximately 3 million reads were obtained from each child. Thymic selection similarly shapes TCR recombination output in related and unrelated pairs, with minor effect from inherited differences. Related mother-child pairs always showed normalized repertoire overlap that was slightly higher than in unrelated mother-child pairs, though the difference was never significant. With a sensitivity of about 100 clones per million clonotypes, no persistent microchimeric T cell clones were detected. In the study, deep NGS was used to compare the TCR beta repertoires of mothers and children, and features distinguishing related mother-child pairs from unrelated individuals were sought. The mean age was 40 +/- 4 years for the mothers and approximately 11 +/- 4 years for the children. After adapter ligation was performed with NEBNext reagents, the libraries were sequenced on an Illumina HiSeq 2000 with 100+100 nt paired-end reads. To prevent cross-contamination, the mother and child libraries were prepared one month apart and sequenced in separate runs. For each donor, between about 450,000 and 2,300,000 distinct TCR beta clonotypes were identified. Naive TCR beta clonotypes were estimated from low-frequency clonotypes matched to each donor's FACS-determined naive share, without sorting.

The sequencing input was blood. This receptor chain uses TRBV29-1 and TRBJ1-2, and possibly TRBD1, on 5 matching bases. This TCR was recovered from a boy younger than 18 in good health. The nucleotide sequence is given as TGCAGCGTTGAAGACCTCATGGGGGATTCTAACTATGGCTACACCTTC. It is translated as CSVEDLMGDSNYGYTF.